Presented here are 6 T cell receptor beta chains from one specimen sequenced in a study of blood T cell repertoires in COVID-19. Clones were read by immunoSEQ multiplex PCR, and TCRdb kept only the in-frame ones, dropping some. Of about 270,000 clones detected, approximately 90% appear once; the ten largest clones hold approximately 4%. The source material was PBMCs or T cells enriched from blood (not recorded which). Every receptor here comes from a young woman with acute COVID-19.

V usage is TRBV19 and J usage is TRBJ1-4; possible D gene TRBD1, 5 bases. The CDR3 is made up of 16 amino acids. Germline CDR1 reads LNHDA; CDR2 reads SQIVND (reference sequence). Between the trimmed V and J ends, which lost 7 bases and 7 bases, there was a span of 22 bases. CDR3 in amino acids: CASTPIGATNGEKLFF. CDR3 nucleotides: TGTGCCAGTACTCCTATTGGGGCAACTAATGGTGAAAAACTGTTTTTT.

The chain uses TRBV7-9 and TRBJ2-5, with D perhaps matching TRBD1 (7 bases). V lost 1 base and J 4 bases, leaving 13 bases between the germline ends. Germline lookup yields CDR1 SEHNR and CDR2 FQNEAQ (reference sequence). The CDR3 is 15 residues long. The CDR3 sequence: CASSLGQGGGETQYF. Here the CDR3 DNA reads TGTGCCAGCAGCTTAGGGCAGGGGGGCGGAGAGACCCAGTACTTC.

The chain recombines TRBV5-4 with TRBJ1-1; no clear D. V was cut by 4 bases and J by 2 bases, with 12 bases left in between. The CDR3 runs to 14 residues. CDR1 SGHNT and CDR2 YYREEE come from the germline V gene (reference sequence). The CDR3 nucleotides read TGTGCCAGCAGCCGAACAGCTGCAAACACTGAAGCTTTCTTT. Its protein is CASSRTAANTEAFF.

J is TRBJ2-1 and V is TRBV14; a weak D match, TRBD2 (5 bases). The germline V gene has CDR1 SGHDN and CDR2 FVKESK. CDR3 length equals 15 residues. Trimming pared 2 bases from V and 2 bases from J, leaving 10 bases between. CDR3 nucleotides: TGTGCCAGCAGCCAATGGCGGACTGCCTACAATGAGCAGTTCTTC. Its protein product is CASSQWRTAYNEQFF.

V gene TRBV6-5 combines with J gene TRBJ1-3; D might be TRBD1 (5 bases). V was trimmed by 2 bases and J by 2 bases, leaving 13 bases between them. The length of the CDR3 is 16 residues. In germline, CDR1 is MNHEY, CDR2 SVGAGI. The CDR3 sequence: CASSYGAIPTGNTIYF. CDR3 coding DNA: TGTGCCAGCAGTTACGGGGCGATCCCCACTGGAAACACCATATATTTT.

The V call is TRBV28, the J call TRBJ1-2; 9 positions match TRBD1. V lost 5 bases, J lost 3 bases, and 13 bases stayed unmatched. This CDR3 has 17 amino acids. Germline values: CDR1 MDHEN, CDR2 SYDVKM. As DNA, the CDR3 is TGTGCCAGCAGTGATCGCGGTGGGGACAGGGTTGACTATGGCTACACCTTC. Its translation: CASSDRGGDRVDYGYTF.